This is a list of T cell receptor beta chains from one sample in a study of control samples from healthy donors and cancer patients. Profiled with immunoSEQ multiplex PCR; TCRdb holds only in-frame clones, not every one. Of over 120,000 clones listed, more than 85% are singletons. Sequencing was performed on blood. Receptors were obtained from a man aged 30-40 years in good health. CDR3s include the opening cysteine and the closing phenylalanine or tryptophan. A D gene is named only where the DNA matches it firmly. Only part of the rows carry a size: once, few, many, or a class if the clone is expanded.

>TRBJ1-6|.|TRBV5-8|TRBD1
TGTGCCAGCAGCCCGGGTAGGGGGCATTCACCCCTCCACTTT
CASSPGRGHSPLHF
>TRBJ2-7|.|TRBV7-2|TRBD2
TGTGCCAGCAGCCAACTAGCGGGGTCCTACGAGCAGTACTTC
CASSQLAGSYEQYF
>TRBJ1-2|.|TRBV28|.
TGTGCCAGCACGCCCAACTTTGACGATGGCTACACCTTC
CASTPNFDDGYTF
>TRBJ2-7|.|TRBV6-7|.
TGTGCCAGCTATCAACGGAGTTCCTACGAGCAGTACTTC
CASYQRSSYEQYF
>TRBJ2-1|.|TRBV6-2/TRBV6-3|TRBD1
TGTGCCAGCAGTTACTCAGGGACAGGTCACAATGAGCAGTTCTTC
CASSYSGTGHNEQFF
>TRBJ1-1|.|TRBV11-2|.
TGTGCCAGCAGCTATGGGGAAACTGAAGCTTTCTTT
CASSYGETEAFF
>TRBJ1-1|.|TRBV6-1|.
TGTGCCAGCAGTGAAGTATTAGGGACGAACACTGAAGCTTTCTTT
CASSEVLGTNTEAFF
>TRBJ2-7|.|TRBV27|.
TGTGCCAGCAGTTTGGGAGCGGACTACGGGCAGTACTTC
CASSLGADYGQYF
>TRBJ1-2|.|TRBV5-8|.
TGTGCCAGCCCCTTTGTCCGGACAGTTCCCTATGGCTACACCTTC
CASPFVRTVPYGYTF
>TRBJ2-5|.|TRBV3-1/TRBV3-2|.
TGTGCCAGCAGCCAAGATTGGGGCACGGAGACCCAGTACTTC
CASSQDWGTETQYF
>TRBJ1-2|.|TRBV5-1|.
TGCGCCAGCAGCTTGGGGGAAAAGGGCTATGGCTACACCTTC
CASSLGEKGYGYTF
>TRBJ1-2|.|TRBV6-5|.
TGTGCCAGCAGTTACTCACCAAGACAGTTCCACTATGGCTACACCTTC
CASSYSPRQFHYGYTF
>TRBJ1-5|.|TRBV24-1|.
TGTGCCACCAGTGATGCTGCAGGGTATAGTAATCAGCCCCAGCATTTT
CATSDAAGYSNQPQHF
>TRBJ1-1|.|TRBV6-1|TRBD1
TGTGCCAGCAGTGAATGGGACAGGCAGAACACTGAAGCTTTCTTT
CASSEWDRQNTEAFF
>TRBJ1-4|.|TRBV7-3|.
TGTGCCAGCAGCTTAAATCGGGGGGAAAAACTGTTTTTT
CASSLNRGEKLFF
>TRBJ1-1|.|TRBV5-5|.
TGTGCCAGCAGCCCGGCACAGGCCCTGGAAGCTTTCTTT
CASSPAQALEAFF
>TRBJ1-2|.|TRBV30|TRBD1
TGTGCCTGGAGTGCGACAGGGAGGGATAACTATGGCTACACCTTC
CAWSATGRDNYGYTF
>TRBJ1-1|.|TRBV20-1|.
TGCAGTGCTAGTTATTCGGGGGGGAACACTGAAGCTTTCTTT
CSASYSGGNTEAFF
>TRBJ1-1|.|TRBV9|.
TGTGCCAGCAGCGTAGAGGGGAGGAACACTGAAGCTTTCTTT
CASSVEGRNTEAFF
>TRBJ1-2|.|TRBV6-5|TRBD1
TGTGCCAGCACCCCAGGGGGCTATGGCTACACCTTC
CASTPGGYGYTF
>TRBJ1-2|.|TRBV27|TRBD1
TGTGCCAGCAGTTTCCGGACAGGGGGTAGTTATGGCTACACCTTC
CASSFRTGGSYGYTF
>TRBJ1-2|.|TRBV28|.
TGTGCCAGCAGTTTCCAGGGCCGGGGGCCTGGCTACACCTTC
CASSFQGRGPGYTF
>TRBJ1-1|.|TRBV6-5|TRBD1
TGTGCCAGCAATACAGGGGGAGGAGCTGAAGCTTTCTTT
CASNTGGGAEAFF
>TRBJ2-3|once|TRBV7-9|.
TGTGCCAGCAGCTATACGAGGGATACGCAGTATTTT
CASSYTRDTQYF
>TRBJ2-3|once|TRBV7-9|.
TGTGCCAGCAGCTTAGCGGTTGGGCAGGGAAGCACAGATACGCAGTATTTT
CASSLAVGQGSTDTQYF
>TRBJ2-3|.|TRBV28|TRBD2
TGTGCCAGCAGTTTAAGCGGGGAAAGGACAGATACGCAGTATTTT
CASSLSGERTDTQYF
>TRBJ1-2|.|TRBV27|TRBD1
TGTGCCAGCAGAGGACAGGGAAACTATGGCTACACCTTC
CASRGQGNYGYTF
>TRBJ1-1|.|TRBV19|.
TGTGCCAGTAGTTGGGGGCAGATGAACACTGAAGCTTTCTTT
CASSWGQMNTEAFF
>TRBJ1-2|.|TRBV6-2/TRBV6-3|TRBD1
TGTGCCAGCAGTTACCCCCTGGAGGGGGCGGACTATGGCTACACCTTC
CASSYPLEGADYGYTF
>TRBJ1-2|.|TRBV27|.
TGTGCCAGCAGCGGGGATAACTATGGCTACACCTTC
CASSGDNYGYTF
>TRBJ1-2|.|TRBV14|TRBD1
TGTGCCAGCAGCCAAGGGATGCCGGGACAGGGGAGTGGTGGCTACACCTTC
CASSQGMPGQGSGGYTF
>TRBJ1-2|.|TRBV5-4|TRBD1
TGTGCCAGCAGGGACCCAGGGGGGAAGGCGAGCGGCTACACCTTC
CASRDPGGKASGYTF
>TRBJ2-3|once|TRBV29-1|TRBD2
TGCAGCGCTCTAGCGGGGGGCACAGATACGCAGTATTTT
CSALAGGTDTQYF
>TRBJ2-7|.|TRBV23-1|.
TGCGCCAGCAGTCATCCGCTCCCGGGGACTTTTTCCTACGAGCAGTACTTC
CASSHPLPGTFSYEQYF
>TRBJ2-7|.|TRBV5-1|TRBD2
TGCGCCAGCAGCTTCACCGGGACTAGCGTCTACGAGCAGTACTTC
CASSFTGTSVYEQYF
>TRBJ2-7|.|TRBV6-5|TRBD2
TGTGCCAGCGGACGGGGGGGGAGCTCCTACGAGCAGTACTTC
CASGRGGSSYEQYF
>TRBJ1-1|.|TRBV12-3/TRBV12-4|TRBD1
TGTGCCAGCAGTTTAGGACAGGGAATGCGGGCTTTCTTT
CASSLGQGMRAFF
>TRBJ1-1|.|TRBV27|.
TGTGCCAGCAGTTTATCCGGCCCCGGTGGGGCTTTCTTT
CASSLSGPGGAFF
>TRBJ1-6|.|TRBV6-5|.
TGTGCCAGCAGTGACTCGATCCTTCGGGGTTCACCCCTCCACTTT
CASSDSILRGSPLHF
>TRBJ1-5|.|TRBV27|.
TGTGCCAGCAGTTTATCGACAGGTAGCAATCAGCCCCAGCATTTT
CASSLSTGSNQPQHF
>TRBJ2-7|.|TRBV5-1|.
TGCGCCAGCAGCTTGGGCGGGGGGACAGGTCTCTACGAGCAGTACTTC
CASSLGGGTGLYEQYF
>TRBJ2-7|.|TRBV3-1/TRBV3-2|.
TGTGCCAGCAGCCAACGGTCCTCGGCGAACGAGCAGTACTTC
CASSQRSSANEQYF
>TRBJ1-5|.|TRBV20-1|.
TGCAGTGCTAGTATGGCACAACCTTATCAGCCCCAGCATTTT
CSASMAQPYQPQHF
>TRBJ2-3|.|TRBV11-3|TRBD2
TGTGCCAGCAGCTCGGGGGGTTGGGCAGATACGCAGTATTTT
CASSSGGWADTQYF
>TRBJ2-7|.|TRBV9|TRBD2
TGTGCCGGTCGGACTAGCGGGGCCTACGAGCAGTACTTC
CAGRTSGAYEQYF
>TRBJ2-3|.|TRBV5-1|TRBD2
TGCGCCAGCAGCTTGGCCCTAGCGGGGGGCCACACAGATACGCAGTATTTT
CASSLALAGGHTDTQYF
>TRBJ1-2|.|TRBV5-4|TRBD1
TGTGCCAGCAGCTTCGTTTGGACAGGGGACTATGGCTACACCTTC
CASSFVWTGDYGYTF
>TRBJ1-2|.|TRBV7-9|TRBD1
TGTGCCAGCAGCCTGGGACAGGGGTATAATGGCTACACCTTC
CASSLGQGYNGYTF
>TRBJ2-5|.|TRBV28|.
TGTGCCAGCAGGAAGACAGAGAGAGAGACCCAGTACTTC
CASRKTERETQYF
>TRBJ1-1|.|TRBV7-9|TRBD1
TGTGCCAGCAGCTCCTACGGGACAGATACTAACACTGAAGCTTTCTTT
CASSSYGTDTNTEAFF
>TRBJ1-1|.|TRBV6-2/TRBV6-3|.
TGTGCCAGCAGTCCCTTGGGACACACTGAAGCTTTCTTT
CASSPLGHTEAFF
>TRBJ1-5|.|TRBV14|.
TGTGCCAGCAGCCAAGACATTAGGGGGCCCCAGCATTTT
CASSQDIRGPQHF
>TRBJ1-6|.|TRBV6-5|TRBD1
TGTGCCAGCAGCCAGACAGGGGGCGGTTCACCCCTCCACTTT
CASSQTGGGSPLHF
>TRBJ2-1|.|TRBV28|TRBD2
TGTGCCAGCAGTTTCGGGACTAGCAGGGGCGGTGAGCAGTTCTTC
CASSFGTSRGGEQFF